The sequence of this TCR beta chain was determined in a study of read filtering for tumor transcriptome and immune sequencing. J lost 7 bases, V lost 2 bases, and 12 bases had no gene match. The germline V gene has CDR1 MNHNY and CDR2 SVGAGI (reference sequence). The CDR3 length is 18 residues. The library was built from around 400 ng RNA with molecular barcoded adaptors for alpha/delta and beta/gamma chains. TCRdb called the reads again in MiXCR, with one record for every CDR3 protein. The sample has 100,000 to 150,000 distinct CDR3 sequences, 10% to 15% seen once. Bone marrow was sampled from every patient at the time of active disease. This clonotype was counted at least ten times.

This TCR was recovered from a donor at least 40 years old with multiple myeloma. The material sequenced was a population of CD138-negative cells sorted from bone marrow. The V gene is TRBV6-6, the J gene TRBJ1-5; TRBD1 aligns across 12 bases. The CDR3 nucleotides are TGTGCCAGCAGTTACCCGACCGGGACAGGGGGCCGGTGGCAGCCCCAGCATTTT. Translated: CASSYPTGTGGRWQPQHF.